Given below is one TCR beta chain in context. Antigen unknown. This record belongs to a study of OX40 agonist ivuxolimab in advanced cancers. Study results and caveats: Dose levels from 0.1 to 3.0 mg/kg saw CD4+ and CD8+ blood T cells expand clonally by week 6.

With 3 bases removed from V and 6 bases from J, the gap between germline ends came to 8 bases. Germline-derived CDR1 and CDR2 are MDHEN and SYDVKM. This CDR3 has 13 residues. Sequenced by immunoSEQ multiplex PCR; TCRdb stores in-frame clones only, minus some. This table holds fewer than 100,000 clones, roughly nine tenths found once. Systemic immunosuppression or autoimmune disease history was grounds to exclude patients. The chain joins TRBV28 to TRBJ2-2; possibly TRBD2 for D (5 bases). This clonotype was obtained from an adult with an advanced solid tumor such as melanoma, head and neck, liver or kidney cancer. The material was CD4+ or CD8+ T cells sorted from blood, obtained in a trial of the OX40 agonist ivuxolimab. The CDR3 loop reads CASSFMGAGELFF. The DNA for the CDR3 is TGTGCCAGCAGTTTTATGGGAGCCGGGGAGCTGTTTTTT.